The 21 T cell receptor beta chains presented below share a single source sample, sequenced in a study of blood T cell repertoires in COVID-19. Here immunoSEQ multiplex PCR was the method, and the copy in TCRdb shows in-frame clones only, minus some. The sample lists approximately 96,000 clones, 85% to 90% occurring once. Sequences were obtained from peripheral blood. All receptors come from a human donor with COVID-19, enrolled during active disease. The donor label of this sample is uncertain.

This chain connects TRBV5-1 to TRBJ2-7; D not resolved. There are 11 residues in the CDR3. In germline, CDR1 is SGHRS, CDR2 YFSETQ. Deletions cut 4 bases from V and 3 bases from J, with 5 bases between. The CDR3 DNA is TGCGCCAGCAGCCAGGACTACGAGCAGTACTTC. Its translation is CASSQDYEQYF.

V is TRBV5-1 and J is TRBJ1-2; 8 bases fit TRBD1. The V segment lost 0 bases and the J segment 4 bases; nucleotides outside the gene matches: 5. The CDR3 totals 15 residues. Germline V CDR1 and CDR2: SGHRS, YFSETQ. CDR3 region: CASSLEQGGIYGYTF. The CDR3 DNA is TGCGCCAGCAGCTTGGAACAGGGGGGGATCTATGGCTACACCTTC.

The sample holds a few counts of this clone. The rearrangement uses TRBV4-2 and TRBJ1-4; D perhaps matches TRBD1 (6 bases). Trimming removed 0 bases from V and 6 bases from J, with 11 bases in between. Per the germline V gene, CDR1 is LGHNA and CDR2 is YNFKEQ. There are 15 residues in the CDR3. The DNA for the CDR3 is TGTGCCAGCAGCCAAGATAGGGCAGGGGATGAAAAACTGTTTTTT. This sequence encodes CASSQDRAGDEKLFF.

CDR3: CATSRDGGITDTQYF. In nucleotides, the CDR3 is TGTGCCACCAGCAGAGACGGGGGGATCACAGATACGCAGTATTTT. This chain links TRBV15 with TRBJ2-3; TRBD2 agrees at 7 bases. Trimming took 0 bases from V and 2 from J; bases not matched to a gene: 2. Per the germline V gene, CDR1 is LNHNV and CDR2 is YYDKDF (reference sequence). The CDR3 length is 15 residues.

The rearrangement uses TRBV11-2 and TRBJ1-1; the match to TRBD1 covers 9 bases. The CDR3 loop spans 12 amino acids. Germline trimming cut 5 bases from V and 10 bases from J; bases unmatched to any gene: 5. Germline assignment: CDR1 SGHAT and CDR2 FQNNGV. The CDR3 reads CASSTTGGPAFF. Written as DNA, the CDR3 is TGTGCCAGCAGCACTACAGGGGGCCCAGCTTTCTTT.

V gene TRBV24-1 combines with J gene TRBJ1-1, with 7 positions matching TRBD1. The CDR3 is 13 residues long. Per the germline V gene, CDR1 is KGHDR and CDR2 is SFDVKD. Trimming at V came to 2 bases and at J to 4 bases, leaving 0 bases not matched to a gene. The CDR3 is CATSDSGGTEAFF. The CDR3 bases are TGTGCCACCAGTGATTCAGGGGGCACTGAAGCTTTCTTT.

The J gene is TRBJ1-1, the V gene TRBV11-2; a weak D match, TRBD1 (5 bases). Trimming pared 3 bases from V and 1 base from J, leaving 21 bases between. CDR3 length: 18 amino acids. Per germline, CDR1 SGHAT and CDR2 FQNNGV. The chain's CDR3 is CASSFTKTGDLGNTEAFF. CDR3 nucleotide sequence: TGTGCCAGCAGCTTCACCAAAACAGGTGACTTGGGGAACACTGAAGCTTTCTTT.

A few counts support this clone. V is TRBV27 and J is TRBJ2-7; 7 bases are a match to TRBD2. The junction had 4 bases not matched to a gene; V was cut back by 5 bases and J by 3 bases. Germline-derived CDR1 and CDR2 are MNHEY and SMNVEV (reference sequence). This CDR3 contains 13 residues. For the CDR3, the DNA is TGTGCCAGCAGTCAAGGCGGGAGCTACGAGCAGTACTTC. Amino acid sequence: CASSQGGSYEQYF.

The chain joins TRBV9 to TRBJ2-1; D is perhaps TRBD1 (5 bases). In germline, CDR1 is SGDLS, CDR2 YYNGEE. V shed 1 base and J shed 0 bases, with 5 bases lying between them. The CDR3 extends over 14 amino acids. Here the CDR3 reads CASSVTGSYNEQFF. The CDR3 region has the DNA TGTGCCAGCAGCGTAACAGGCTCCTACAATGAGCAGTTCTTC.

The chain has TRBV6-1 and TRBJ2-5, with 8 bases aligning to TRBD2. Germline values: CDR1 MNHNS, CDR2 SASEGT. The CDR3 length is 15 residues. V shed 3 bases, J shed 4 bases, and the junction held 7 bases outside the gene matches. CDR3 bases: TGTGCCAGCAGTGATGATAGCGGGGTTGGAGAGACCCAGTACTTC. It yields the protein CASSDDSGVGETQYF.

This clone was seen once. The J gene is TRBJ2-5, the V gene TRBV7-9; 10 nucleotides align to TRBD1. The CDR3 is made up of 13 amino acids. Germline assignment: CDR1 SEHNR and CDR2 FQNEAQ (reference sequence). Unmatched junction bases numbered 4, after V lost 11 bases and J lost 1 base. CDR3 sequence: CAGDRGPQETQYF. In DNA form, the CDR3 reads TGTGCCGGGGACAGGGGACCCCAAGAGACCCAGTACTTC.

J is TRBJ1-1 and V is TRBV5-6; D is uncertain. Germline CDR1 SGHDT, CDR2 YYEEEE. The CDR3 sequence is 14 residues long. The V end was cut by 4 bases, the J end by 3 bases, with 13 bases between. This chain's CDR3 is CASSVIRRDTEAFF. The DNA for the CDR3 is TGTGCCAGCAGCGTGATTAGGAGGGACACTGAAGCTTTCTTT.

J is TRBJ1-4 and V is TRBV3-1 (or the pseudogene TRBV3-2); D may be TRBD1 (5 bases). Deletions cut 0 bases from V and 0 bases from J, with 8 bases between. Germline lookup yields CDR1 LGHDT and CDR2 YNNKEL (reference sequence). The CDR3 length is 16 residues. CDR3 sequence: CASSQDPGATNEKLFF. The DNA of the CDR3 is TGTGCCAGCAGCCAAGATCCGGGGGCAACTAATGAAAAACTGTTTTTT.

The genes are TRBV11-2 and TRBJ1-1, with D perhaps matching TRBD1 (5 bases). This CDR3 is built from 13 residues. V shed 0 bases and J shed 10 bases, with 12 bases lying between them. CDR1 SGHAT and CDR2 FQNNGV come from the germline V gene. This chain's CDR3 is CASSLEGGTRAFF. The CDR3 bases are TGTGCCAGCAGCTTAGAGGGGGGGACTAGAGCTTTCTTT. The full variable domain, its missing parts supplied by reference TRBV11-2 and TRBJ1-1, is EAGVAQSPRYKIIEKRQSVAFWCNPISGHATLYWYQQILGQGPKLLIQFQNNGVVDDSQLPKDRFSAERLKGVDSTLKIQPAKLEDSAVYLCASSLEGGTRAFFGQGTRLTVV.

This clone has just one count. This chain links TRBV27 with TRBJ1-6, with TRBD1 matching over 8 bases. Trimming at V came to 4 bases and at J to 10 bases, leaving 12 bases not matched to a gene. Per germline, CDR1 MNHEY and CDR2 SMNVEV (reference sequence). The CDR3 runs 16 residues. The CDR3 coding sequence is TGTGCCAGCAGTTCCACGGCTTCAGGGGGCGTATCACCCCTCCACTTT. This codes for CASSSTASGGVSPLHF.

The chain is built from TRBV7-3 and TRBJ2-7; TRBD2 matches 7 bases. J was trimmed by 3 bases and V by 5 bases; bases with no gene match: 10. There are 15 residues in the CDR3. Germline-derived CDR1 and CDR2 are SGHTA and FQGTGA. This chain's CDR3 is CASSPYASGNYEQYF. In nucleotides, the CDR3 is TGTGCCAGCAGCCCCTACGCTAGCGGAAACTACGAGCAGTACTTC.

This chain uses TRBV2 with TRBJ2-1; D gene uncertain. The germline CDR1 and CDR2 sequences are SNHLY and FYNNEI. Between the trimmed V and J ends, which lost 7 bases and 3 bases, there was a span of 16 bases. The CDR3 runs 15 residues. The CDR3 region is CASTKPGGYYNEQFF. The DNA of the CDR3 is TGTGCCAGCACTAAACCAGGTGGCTACTACAATGAGCAGTTCTTC.

The rearrangement uses TRBV2 and TRBJ2-7, with TRBD1 matching over 8 bases. The CDR3 has 14 residues. Germline V gene sequence: CDR1 SNHLY, CDR2 FYNNEI. The V and J ends lost 4 bases and 4 bases, in that order; junction bases with no gene match: 6. CDR3 DNA: TGTGCCAGCAGTGGGCAGGGGGCTTTTTACGAGCAGTACTTC. Amino acid sequence: CASSGQGAFYEQYF.

This clone has a handful of counts. The chain carries TRBV6-6 and TRBJ2-4; 7 bases fit TRBD1. Germline CDR1 MNHNY, CDR2 SVGAGI (reference sequence). This CDR3 is 15 amino acids long. V shed 6 bases, J shed 3 bases, and the junction held 8 bases outside the gene matches. This CDR3 reads CASSRGGAGKNIQYF. CDR3 DNA sequence: TGTGCCAGCAGCCGAGGGGGCGCGGGCAAAAACATTCAGTACTTC.

This clone was seen only a few times. The V call is TRBV4-1, the J call TRBJ1-5; D is unresolved. Between the trimmed V and J ends, which lost 0 bases and 0 bases, there was a span of 9 bases. Germline V CDR1 and CDR2: MGHRA, YSYEKL. The CDR3 consists of 16 residues. The CDR3 protein is CASSQETTYSNQPQHF. CDR3 in DNA: TGCGCCAGCAGCCAAGAGACAACTTATAGCAATCAGCCCCAGCATTTT.

J is TRBJ2-7 and V is TRBV5-4; 12 bases align to TRBD1. V trimming: 3 bases; J trimming: 5 bases; junction bases outside the gene matches: 6. The CDR3 loop spans 15 amino acids. CDR1 is SGHNT and CDR2 is YYREEE in the germline V gene (reference sequence). The CDR3 protein is CASSSGTGGGDEQYF. CDR3 coding DNA: TGTGCCAGCAGCTCCGGGACAGGGGGCGGCGACGAGCAGTACTTC.